The 29 T cell receptor beta chains given below trace back to one sample, sequenced in a study of blood T cell repertoires in COVID-19. TCRdb's table, derived via immunoSEQ multiplex PCR, lists solely in-frame clones and lacks some. The sample carries some 300,000 clones, approximately 90% recorded once. What was sequenced was peripheral blood. These receptor sequences come from a man younger than 35 with active or convalescent COVID-19.

This chain connects TRBV9 to TRBJ2-1; tentative D call: TRBD1 (5 bases). Germline lookup yields CDR1 SGDLS and CDR2 YYNGEE. V lost 4 bases and J lost 4, with 18 bases in between. This CDR3 contains 16 residues. CDR3 residues: CASSPLLDSDYNEQFF. CDR3 in DNA: TGTGCCAGCAGCCCCCTCCTCGACAGTGATTACAATGAGCAGTTCTTC.

The chain is built from TRBV12-3 or TRBV12-4 and TRBJ1-5; D uncertain. The CDR3 extends over 13 amino acids. The V gene lost 5 bases and the J gene lost 9 bases, with 14 bases spanning the gap. As DNA, the CDR3 is TGTGCCAGCAGTCCGGGAGGTTTGCGGCCCCAGCATTTT. Protein sequence: CASSPGGLRPQHF.

This sequence joins TRBV10-2 and TRBJ2-7, with 11 bases identical to TRBD2. There are 15 residues in the CDR3. The ends lost 4 bases at V and 2 bases at J; junction bases unmatched: 4. Germline V gene data show CDR1 as WSHSY and CDR2 as SAAADI. In nucleotides, the CDR3 is TGCGCCAGCAGTGTAGGGACTAGCGGAGCCTACGAGCAGTACTTC. Amino acids: CASSVGTSGAYEQYF.

The chain employs TRBV2 and TRBJ2-2; a weak D match, TRBD1 (6 bases). V shed 7 bases and J shed 4 bases, with 10 bases lying between them. The CDR3 consists of 13 residues. CDR1 and CDR2 (germline): SNHLY, FYNNEI. The CDR3 DNA follows: TGTGCCAGCAAGGGGGACCCCACCGGGGAGCTGTTTTTT. It specifies CASKGDPTGELFF.

This clone appeared a few times. The chain joins TRBV6-5 to TRBJ2-3; 14 bases fit TRBD2. Germline V CDR1 and CDR2: MNHEY, SVGAGI. Trimming removed 6 bases from V and 4 bases from J; junction bases left unmatched: 3. This CDR3 has 15 amino acids. The CDR3 sequence: CASSGLAGGPDTQYF. Here the CDR3 DNA reads TGTGCCAGCAGCGGACTAGCGGGAGGTCCAGATACGCAGTATTTT.

The J gene is TRBJ2-5, the V gene TRBV7-9; 8 nucleotides agree with TRBD2. Germline CDR1 is SEHNR and CDR2 is FQNEAQ (reference sequence). The CDR3 covers 13 residues. V trimming: 5 bases; J trimming: 6 bases; junction bases outside the gene matches: 5. The CDR3: CASSREGLKTQYF. The CDR3 nucleotides read TGTGCCAGCAGCCGGGAGGGCCTCAAGACCCAGTACTTC.

The chain recombines TRBV5-1 with TRBJ2-5; TRBD1 is a possible D gene (5 bases). The V gene's germline CDR1 is SGHRS and CDR2 YFSETQ. V was cut by 6 bases and J by 7 bases, with 13 bases left in between. This CDR3 spans 12 amino acids. CDR3 DNA sequence: TGCGCCAGCACGGACATCTTGGGGACCCAGTACTTC. It is translated as CASTDILGTQYF.

The J gene is TRBJ1-1, the V gene TRBV5-1, with D possibly being TRBD1 (6 bases). The CDR3 extends over 17 amino acids. Trimming took off 4 bases at V and 1 base at J, with 20 bases between the two ends. The germline V gene encodes CDR1 SGHRS and CDR2 YFSETQ. In DNA, the CDR3 is TGCGCCAGCAGCCCTAGCTTGACAGGTCCGTCGAACACTGAAGCTTTCTTT. This gives the protein CASSPSLTGPSNTEAFF. Looking up the rest from reference TRBV5-1 and TRBJ1-1 gives the full variable domain: KAGVTQTPRYLIKTRGQQVTLSCSPISGHRSVSWYQQTPGQGLQFLFEYFSETQRNKGNFPGRFSGRQFSNSRSEMNVSTLELGDSALYLCASSPSLTGPSNTEAFFGQGTRLTVV.

This clone has only one observation. The J gene is TRBJ1-3, the V gene TRBV7-2; D gene unclear. The CDR3 has 11 residues. Trimming removed 2 bases at V and 8 bases at J, with 4 bases between. Germline V gene lookup returns CDR1 SGHTA and CDR2 FQGNSA. The CDR3 sequence: CASSLQDTIYF. The CDR3 DNA reads as TGTGCCAGCAGCTTACAGGACACCATATATTTT.

The rearrangement links TRBV7-9 to TRBJ2-1, with D tentatively TRBD1 (6 bases). CDR1 SEHNR and CDR2 FQNEAQ come from the germline V gene (reference sequence). This CDR3 region has 11 residues. Trimming left V 7 bases short and J 6 bases short, with 7 bases between. The DNA for the CDR3 is TGTGCCAGCATAGGGGGCAATGAGCAGTTCTTC. Protein sequence: CASIGGNEQFF. Using reference TRBV7-9 and TRBJ2-1 for the parts outside the CDR3, the full variable domain is DTGVSQNPRHKITKRGQNVTFRCDPISEHNRLYWYRQTLGQGPEFLTYFQNEAQLEKSRLLSDRFSAERPKGSFSTLEIQRTEQGDSAMYLCASIGGNEQFFGPGTRLTVL.

The rearrangement links TRBV6-2 or TRBV6-3 to TRBJ1-1; no definite D call. The CDR3 sequence is 12 residues long. The V gene's germline CDR1 is MNHEY and CDR2 SVGEGT. The V gene lost 3 bases and the J gene lost 7 bases, with 9 bases spanning the gap. CDR3 bases: TGTGCCAGCAGTTATAGGCGGCTTGAAGCTTTCTTT. It specifies CASSYRRLEAFF.

J is TRBJ2-1 and V is TRBV7-2, with 10 bases that match TRBD2. The V gene end was trimmed by 5 bases and the J gene end by 9 bases; junction bases not matched to a gene: 7. Germline assignment: CDR1 SGHTA and CDR2 FQGNSA. This CDR3 has 14 residues. CDR3 protein: CASSPSGGALEQFF. CDR3 DNA sequence: TGTGCCAGCAGCCCCAGCGGGGGGGCACTTGAGCAGTTCTTC.

V and J are TRBV2 and TRBJ2-5, with TRBD2 identical over 8 bases. V lost 6 bases to trimming and J lost 4 bases; unmatched junction nucleotides: 10. The CDR3 contains 15 residues. CDR1 is SNHLY, CDR2 FYNNEI, per germline. The chain's CDR3 is CASRTYLAGRETQYF. In DNA, the CDR3 is TGTGCCAGCAGGACGTACTTAGCGGGAAGAGAGACCCAGTACTTC. The full variable domain, completed using reference TRBV2 and TRBJ2-5, is EPEVTQTPSHQVTQMGQEVILRCVPISNHLYFYWYRQILGQKVEFLVSFYNNEISEKSEIFDDQFSVERPDGSNFTLKIRSTKLEDSAMYFCASRTYLAGRETQYFGPGTRLLVL.

This clone was picked up a small number of times. The chain employs TRBV5-1 and TRBJ1-5, with TRBD1 as a possible D gene (6 bases). Germline V lookup: CDR1 SGHRS, CDR2 YFSETQ. Trimming took 0 bases from V and 5 from J, leaving 12 bases between them. The CDR3 is made up of 15 amino acids. This CDR3 is CASSLEGERYQPQHF. The CDR3 DNA reads as TGCGCCAGCAGCTTGGAGGGGGAGAGGTATCAGCCCCAGCATTTT. Full variable domain (missing parts from reference TRBV5-1 and TRBJ1-5): KAGVTQTPRYLIKTRGQQVTLSCSPISGHRSVSWYQQTPGQGLQFLFEYFSETQRNKGNFPGRFSGRQFSNSRSEMNVSTLELGDSALYLCASSLEGERYQPQHFGDGTRLSIL.

The rearrangement joins TRBV9 to TRBJ1-3; tentatively, D is TRBD1 (5 bases). The germline V gene has CDR1 SGDLS and CDR2 YYNGEE. This CDR3 contains 15 residues. V lost 0 bases to trimming and J lost 0 bases, with 7 bases between them. Written as DNA, the CDR3 is TGTGCCAGCAGCGTAGAGGGGATCTCTGGAAACACCATATATTTT. This codes for CASSVEGISGNTIYF. Together with reference TRBV9 and TRBJ1-3, the CDR3 gives the full variable domain: DSGVTQTPKHLITATGQRVTLRCSPRSGDLSVYWYQQSLDQGLQFLIQYYNGEERAKGNILERFSAQQFPDLHSELNLSSLELGDSALYFCASSVEGISGNTIYFGEGSWLTVV.

This chain connects TRBV20-1 to TRBJ1-6, with TRBD1 matching over 9 bases. In germline, CDR1 is DFQATT, CDR2 SNEGSKA (reference sequence). The CDR3 extends over 14 amino acids. Trimming cost V 3 bases and J 9 bases; bases outside gene matches: 6. CDR3 DNA: TGCAGTGCTAGTAGACAGGGGGTGGCTTCACCCCTCCACTTT. As protein: CSASRQGVASPLHF.

The V call is TRBV28, the J call TRBJ2-7; 9 bases are a match to TRBD1. V gave up 4 bases and J gave up 6 bases; unmatched junction bases: 16. Looked up from germline, CDR1 is MDHEN and CDR2 is SYDVKM. The CDR3 length is 17 residues. The CDR3: CASSYTPPGTGWAEQYF. The CDR3 nucleotides are TGTGCCAGCAGTTATACCCCCCCTGGGACAGGGTGGGCCGAGCAGTACTTC.

The genes are TRBV21-1 and TRBJ1-4; the table gives TRBD1 as D, unverified against the DNA. TRBV21-1 is annotated as a pseudogene. There are 17 residues in the CDR3. The CDR3 here is CASSKTLPGPTNEKLFF. The CDR3 DNA follows: TGTGCCAGCAGCAAGACCTTACCAGGCCCAACTAATGAAAAACTGTTTTTT.

The J gene is TRBJ2-3, the V gene TRBV11-3; 9 positions agree with TRBD1. The CDR3 loop spans 15 amino acids. Germline loops: CDR1 SGHNT, CDR2 YENEEA. V shed 4 bases, J shed 1 base, and the junction held 3 bases outside the gene matches. The CDR3 loop is CASSSGQGGTDTQYF. The CDR3 nucleotides read TGTGCCAGCAGCTCGGGACAGGGCGGCACAGATACGCAGTATTTT.

The chain couples TRBV10-3 to TRBJ1-4, with D unresolved. Looked up from germline, CDR1 is ENHRY and CDR2 is SYGVKD. The CDR3 spans 15 residues. The V end lost 6 bases, the J end lost 0 bases, and 11 bases lay between the germline ends. The CDR3 DNA sequence: TGTGCCATCAGAGGCCCTGAGGCAACTAATGAAAAACTGTTTTTT. This encodes CAIRGPEATNEKLFF.

The V gene is TRBV6-5, the J gene TRBJ1-5; D uncertain. This CDR3 has 14 residues. Trimming stripped 2 bases from V and 6 bases from J, with 11 bases between. Germline CDR1 reads MNHEY; CDR2 reads SVGAGI. The CDR3 nucleotides read TGTGCCAGCAGTTACGAGGGCCTACTTCAGCCCCAGCATTTT. Amino acid sequence: CASSYEGLLQPQHF.

The CDR3 DNA reads as TGCGCCAGCAGCTTGGGGACCTCTCTGGGCGGGAGCACAGATACGCAGTATTTT. Its translation is CASSLGTSLGGSTDTQYF. This chain links TRBV5-1 with TRBJ2-3, with a tentative D call TRBD2 (5 bases). Germline-derived CDR1 and CDR2 are SGHRS and YFSETQ. Deletions cut 0 bases from V and 0 bases from J, with 17 bases between. The CDR3 covers 18 residues. Full variable domain (missing parts from reference TRBV5-1 and TRBJ2-3): KAGVTQTPRYLIKTRGQQVTLSCSPISGHRSVSWYQQTPGQGLQFLFEYFSETQRNKGNFPGRFSGRQFSNSRSEMNVSTLELGDSALYLCASSLGTSLGGSTDTQYFGPGTRLTVL.

The gene calls are TRBV7-9 and TRBJ2-7; TRBD1 matches at 12 bases. Germline assignment: CDR1 SEHNR and CDR2 FQNEAQ (reference sequence). J lost 6 bases, V lost 5 bases, and 8 bases had no gene match. The CDR3 covers 15 residues. CDR3 DNA: TGTGCCAGCAGCCCCGGGACAGGGGGCTTGAGCGAGCAGTACTTC. Encoded protein: CASSPGTGGLSEQYF.

In this sample, this clone turned up once. This chain connects TRBV15 to TRBJ1-5; no firm D call. The CDR3 contains 15 residues. Trimming took off 0 bases at V and 3 bases at J, with 9 bases between the two ends. Germline lookup yields CDR1 LNHNV and CDR2 YYDKDF (reference sequence). The CDR3 DNA is TGTGCCACCAGCAGAGATCCCGGGAACAATCAGCCCCAGCATTTT. Translated, it gives CATSRDPGNNQPQHF.

This clone has a single count. The chain recombines TRBV28 with TRBJ1-2; 7 bases are a match to TRBD1. The ends lost 5 bases at V and 8 bases at J; junction bases unmatched: 8. Germline-derived CDR1 and CDR2 are MDHEN and SYDVKM. The CDR3 has 13 amino acids. For the CDR3, the DNA is TGTGCCAGCAGTCCCAGACAGGGCGGCGGCTACACCTTC. Translating it yields CASSPRQGGGYTF.

This chain links TRBV11-2 with TRBJ2-7, with 7 bases identical to TRBD1. The germline CDR1 and CDR2 sequences are SGHAT and FQNNGV. This CDR3 region has 13 residues. V lost 2 bases and J lost 7; bases outside the gene matches: 5. The CDR3 DNA is TGTGCCAGCAGCTTACAGTTGACAGGGGAGCAGTACTTC. Its protein product is CASSLQLTGEQYF.

V and J are TRBV5-1 and TRBJ2-7, with TRBD2 matching 10 bases. CDR3 size: 16 residues. With V trimmed by 0 bases and J by 5 bases, 8 bases remained unmatched. Germline V gene sequence: CDR1 SGHRS, CDR2 YFSETQ. CDR3: CASSLGAASGSNEQYF. The CDR3, as DNA: TGCGCCAGCAGCTTGGGGGCTGCTAGCGGGAGTAACGAGCAGTACTTC. Full variable domain (rest looked up from reference TRBV5-1 and TRBJ2-7): KAGVTQTPRYLIKTRGQQVTLSCSPISGHRSVSWYQQTPGQGLQFLFEYFSETQRNKGNFPGRFSGRQFSNSRSEMNVSTLELGDSALYLCASSLGAASGSNEQYFGPGTRLTVT.

V gene TRBV24-1 combines with J gene TRBJ2-5; 10 positions match TRBD1. V dropped 6 bases and J dropped 3; count of bases not matched to a gene: 6. This CDR3 is built from 15 residues. The V gene's germline CDR1 is KGHDR and CDR2 SFDVKD. CDR3 sequence reads: CATSSRQGAEETQYF. CDR3 nucleotide sequence: TGTGCCACCAGTTCTAGACAGGGGGCGGAAGAGACCCAGTACTTC.

The rearrangement joins TRBV7-8 to TRBJ1-4, with D unresolved. This CDR3 has 17 residues. Germline V gene sequence: CDR1 SGHVS, CDR2 FQNEAQ. V was clipped by 5 bases and J by 0 bases, with 16 bases between them. This CDR3 is CASSRRAGPATNEKLFF. For the CDR3, the DNA is TGTGCCAGCAGCCGGAGAGCAGGCCCTGCAACTAATGAAAAACTGTTTTTT.